This T cell receptor beta chain was captured by sequencing in a study of cytomegalovirus exposure and HLA in healthy donors. While the first cohort had 650 to 850 subjects, the donors belonged to the separate validation cohort of roughly 130 subjects. This clone showed up just a few times. Its specificity is not known. Whole-study findings and limits: Among TCR sequences, most were rare, though some public TCRs appeared in many donors. Using the classifier, cytomegalovirus status was reportedly diagnosed with high specificity and sensitivity. Researchers catalogued over 150 TCR beta chains as cytomegalovirus-associated.

TCRdb keeps only in-frame clones here, not all; method: immunoSEQ multiplex PCR. The sample gives a few hundred thousand clones, 88% of which show up once; just under 3% is in the top ten. Germline loops: CDR1 LGHNT, CDR2 FRNRAP. The CDR3 is 15 amino acids. V shed 0 bases and J shed 2 bases, with 11 bases lying between them. The genes are TRBV12-5 and TRBJ2-7; tentatively, D is TRBD2 (5 bases). This clonotype originated in a woman between 18 and 29 years old in good health and CMV-seronegative. Sequenced sample: PBMCs. The CDR3 DNA reads as TGTGCTAGTGGTTTGGTCTCCTTGGAGGCCTACGAGCAGTACTTC. It yields the protein CASGLVSLEAYEQYF.